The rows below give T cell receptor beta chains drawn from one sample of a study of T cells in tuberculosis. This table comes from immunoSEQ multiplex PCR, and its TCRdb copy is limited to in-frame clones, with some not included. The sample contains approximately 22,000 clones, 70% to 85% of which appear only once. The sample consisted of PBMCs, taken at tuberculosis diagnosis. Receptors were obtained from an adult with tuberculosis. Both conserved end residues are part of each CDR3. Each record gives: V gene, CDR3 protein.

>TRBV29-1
CSVAQGGTNTEAFF
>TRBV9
CASSRSGGASYEQYF
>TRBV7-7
CASSSGTSTEAFF
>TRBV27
CASSKTGVKLGYTF
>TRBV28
CASTEDRGTDTQYF
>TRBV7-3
CASSPPGRGRTGELFF
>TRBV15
CATSRGGETDEQYF
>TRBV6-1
CASSVVAGTYEQYF
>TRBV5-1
CASSLETYTEAFF
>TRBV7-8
CASSLAGSSYEQYF
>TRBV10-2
CASSLGLAGVYEQYF
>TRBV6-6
CASSPSGVAVYNEQFF
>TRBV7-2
CASSQQGLGNTGELFF
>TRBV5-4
CASSFGGFDYGYTF
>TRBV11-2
CASSLSGGELTGELFF
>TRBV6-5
CASSYSSTDTQYF
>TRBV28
CASNEQGGTEAFF
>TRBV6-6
CASMGRGPSYEQYF
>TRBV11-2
CASRQPLTSYEQYF
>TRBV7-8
CASSLPGGEAFF
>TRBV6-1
CASSEAYGDTQYF
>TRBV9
CASSVGTLSYEQYF
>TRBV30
CAWTTGTGGPYGYTF
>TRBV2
CASSGTGTTTEAFF
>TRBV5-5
CASSPTGRARNAEAFF
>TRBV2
CASSVAGFGDTQYF
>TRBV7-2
CASSLGARNTEAFF
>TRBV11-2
CASRNPGGDALSYNEQFF
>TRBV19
CASSSRRRFDQETQYF
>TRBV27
CASSFEGQGSNYGYTF
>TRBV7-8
CASSPLQGPNTEAFF
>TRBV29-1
CSVRTGGNEQFF
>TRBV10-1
CASSDLGGWQFF
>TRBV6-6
CASRPGEAKSGYTF
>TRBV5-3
CASTPGGRSGGIF
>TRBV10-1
CASRSGGAATEAFF
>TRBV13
CASSDSGSADTQYF
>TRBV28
CASRGQSVNIQYF
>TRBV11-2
CASSSISGAGVSYEQYF
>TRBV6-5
CASSTGGSSYEQYF
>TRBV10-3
CAISDGQGFGQPQHF
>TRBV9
CASSTGLAGGQETQYF
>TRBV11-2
CASRRWGGAYNEQFF
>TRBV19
CASSDRGSNQPQHF
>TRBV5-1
CASSLGGNSNQPQHF
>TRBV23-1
CASSRPTSRGETQYF
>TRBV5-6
CASSSRDINTIYF
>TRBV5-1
CASRGDRDRSYYEQYF
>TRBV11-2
CASSTQSGRYFYEQYF
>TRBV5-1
CASSGRGGIEKLFF
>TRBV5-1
CASSLYPLPGENEQFF
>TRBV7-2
CASSIPLAVDTQYF
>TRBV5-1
CASSLQGPQGTDTQYF
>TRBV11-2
CASSLGNGRGSQPQHF
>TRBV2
CASTFSNQPQHF
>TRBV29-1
CSVRTSGGYEQYF
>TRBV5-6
CASSLPDSFSYEQYF
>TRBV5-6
CASSSQGHLYEQYF
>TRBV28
CASSRIQGHEQYF
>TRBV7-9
CASSLVGGPDEKLFF